This note documents a single T cell receptor beta chain sequence. This sample stems from a study of blood T cell repertoires in COVID-19. Per the original methods: The authors estimated nucleated cell counts from reference gene primer amplification. Produced via immunoSEQ multiplex PCR; TCRdb's table is partial and in-frame only. The DNA was the basis for D and trimming; V, J and clone size are from that table. Among around 200,000 clones listed, 70% to 90% were seen once. The germline V gene has CDR1 MDHEN and CDR2 SYDVKM. There are 14 residues in the CDR3. Trimming took 10 bases from V and 5 from J, leaving 19 bases between them.

Sequencing was performed on peripheral blood. The genes are TRBV28 and TRBJ2-3; weak D call: TRBD1 (6 bases). The sequence came from a human donor with active or convalescent COVID-19. The donor label of this sample is uncertain. CDR3 sequence (DNA): TGTGCCACCAACGGGTGGGGGCCACTAGATACGCAGTATTTT. The encoded protein is CATNGWGPLDTQYF.